The T cell receptor (beta chain) under discussion was sequenced for a study of blood T cell repertoires in COVID-19. Study-level information: Italy, Spain and the United States were the sources of the convalescent and acute COVID-19 samples. PBMCs, B-cell-depleted T cells, or T cells were the source of the cDNA or gDNA that made up the material.

In the source study's methods: Reference gene primer amplification yielded estimated nucleated cell counts. TCRdb's copy holds only in-frame clones and misses some; the assay was immunoSEQ multiplex PCR. V, J and clone size reflect that table, while D and trimming were determined from the DNA. The sample holds 650,000 to 800,000 clones; 85% to 90% are singletons and the top ten take approximately 0.25%. This TCR came from a woman under 30 with acute or convalescent COVID-19. What was sequenced was peripheral blood.

CDR3 residues: CAWSVGDSNQPQHF. Here the CDR3 DNA reads TGTGCCTGGAGTGTCGGGGATAGCAATCAGCCCCAGCATTTT. This chain uses TRBV30 with TRBJ1-5; D unclear. The CDR3 is 14 amino acids. Trimming took 0 bases from V and 0 from J, leaving 6 bases between them. CDR1 is GTSNPN and CDR2 is SVGIG in the germline V gene (reference sequence).